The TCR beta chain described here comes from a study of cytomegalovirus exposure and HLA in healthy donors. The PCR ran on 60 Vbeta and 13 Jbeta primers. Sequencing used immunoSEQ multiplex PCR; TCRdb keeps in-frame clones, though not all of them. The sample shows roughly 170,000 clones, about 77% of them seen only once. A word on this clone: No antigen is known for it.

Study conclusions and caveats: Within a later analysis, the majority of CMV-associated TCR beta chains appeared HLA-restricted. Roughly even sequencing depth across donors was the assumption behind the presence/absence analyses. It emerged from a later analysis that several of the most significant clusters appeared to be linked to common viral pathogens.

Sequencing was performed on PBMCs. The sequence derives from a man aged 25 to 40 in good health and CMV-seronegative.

The CDR3: CASNLGSNLGEQYF. The CDR3 bases are TGTGCCAGCAACCTCGGGTCCAACCTAGGAGAGCAGTACTTC. The chain has TRBV13 and TRBJ2-7; no firm D call. Germline V lookup: CDR1 PRHDT, CDR2 FYEKMQ (reference sequence). This CDR3 spans 14 amino acids. The germline V and J ends were trimmed by 7 bases and 7 bases, with 20 bases remaining between them.